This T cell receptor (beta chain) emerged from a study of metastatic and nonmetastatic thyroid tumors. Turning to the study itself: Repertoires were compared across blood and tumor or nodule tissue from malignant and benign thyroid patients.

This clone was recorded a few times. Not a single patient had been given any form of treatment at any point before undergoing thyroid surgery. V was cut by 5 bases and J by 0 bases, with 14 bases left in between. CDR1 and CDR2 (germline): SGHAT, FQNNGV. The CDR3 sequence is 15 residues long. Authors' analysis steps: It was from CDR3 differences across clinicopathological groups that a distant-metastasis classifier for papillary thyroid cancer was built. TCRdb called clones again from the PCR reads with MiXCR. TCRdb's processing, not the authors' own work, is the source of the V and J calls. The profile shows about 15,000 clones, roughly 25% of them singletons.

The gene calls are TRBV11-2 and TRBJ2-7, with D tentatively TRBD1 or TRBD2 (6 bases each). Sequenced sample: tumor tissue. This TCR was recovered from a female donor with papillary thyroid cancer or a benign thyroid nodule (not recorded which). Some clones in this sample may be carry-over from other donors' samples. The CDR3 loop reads CASSPGDSSSYEQYF. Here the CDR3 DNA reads TGTGCCAGCAGCCCAGGGGACTCAAGCTCCTACGAGCAGTACTTC.